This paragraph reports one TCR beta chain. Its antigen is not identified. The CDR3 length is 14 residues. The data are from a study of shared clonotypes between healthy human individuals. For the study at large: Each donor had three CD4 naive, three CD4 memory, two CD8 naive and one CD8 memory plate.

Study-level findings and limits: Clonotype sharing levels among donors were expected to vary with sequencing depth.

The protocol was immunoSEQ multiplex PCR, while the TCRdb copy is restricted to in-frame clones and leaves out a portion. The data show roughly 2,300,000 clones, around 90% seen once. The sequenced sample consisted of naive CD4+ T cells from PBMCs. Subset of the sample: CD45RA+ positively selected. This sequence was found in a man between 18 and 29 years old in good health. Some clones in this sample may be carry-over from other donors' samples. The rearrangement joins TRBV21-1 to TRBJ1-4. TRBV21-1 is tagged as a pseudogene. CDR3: CASSNSHLNEKLFF. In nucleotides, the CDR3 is TGTGCCAGCAGCAATTCCCACCTCAATGAAAAACTGTTTTTT.